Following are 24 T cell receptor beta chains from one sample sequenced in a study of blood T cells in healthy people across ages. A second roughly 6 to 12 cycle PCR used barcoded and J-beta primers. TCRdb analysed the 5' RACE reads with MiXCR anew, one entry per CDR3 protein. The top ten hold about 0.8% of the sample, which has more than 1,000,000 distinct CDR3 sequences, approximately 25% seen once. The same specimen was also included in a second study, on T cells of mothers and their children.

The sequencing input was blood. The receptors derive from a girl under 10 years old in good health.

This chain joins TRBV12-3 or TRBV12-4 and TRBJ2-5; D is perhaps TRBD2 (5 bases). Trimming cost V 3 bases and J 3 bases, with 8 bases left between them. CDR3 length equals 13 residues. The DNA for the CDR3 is TGTGCCAGCAGTTTCGTGCGGGAAGAGACCCAGTACTTC. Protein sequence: CASSFVREETQYF.

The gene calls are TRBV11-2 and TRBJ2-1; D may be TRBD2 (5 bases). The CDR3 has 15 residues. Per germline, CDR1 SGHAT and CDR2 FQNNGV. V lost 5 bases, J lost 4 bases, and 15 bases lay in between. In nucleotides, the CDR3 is TGTGCCAGCAGCCCCAGAGGGATCCTATACAATGAGCAGTTCTTC. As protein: CASSPRGILYNEQFF.

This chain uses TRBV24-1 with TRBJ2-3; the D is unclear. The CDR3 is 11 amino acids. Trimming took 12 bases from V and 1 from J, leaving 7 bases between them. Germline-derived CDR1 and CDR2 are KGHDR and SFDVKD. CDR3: CAADRTDTQYF. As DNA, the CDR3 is TGTGCCGCCGATCGCACAGATACGCAGTATTTT.

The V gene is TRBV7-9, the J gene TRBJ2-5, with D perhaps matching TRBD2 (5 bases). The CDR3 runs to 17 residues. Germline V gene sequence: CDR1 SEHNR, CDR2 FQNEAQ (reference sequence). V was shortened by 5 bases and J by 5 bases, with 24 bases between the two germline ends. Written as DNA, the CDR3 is TGTGCCAGCAGCCGAGCGGCGGGCGGCCGTCGAGGGGAGACCCAGTACTTC. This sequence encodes CASSRAAGGRRGETQYF.

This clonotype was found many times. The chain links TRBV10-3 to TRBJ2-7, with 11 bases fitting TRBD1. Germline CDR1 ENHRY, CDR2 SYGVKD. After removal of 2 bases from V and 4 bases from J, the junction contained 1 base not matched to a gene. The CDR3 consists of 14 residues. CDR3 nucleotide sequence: TGTGCCATCAGTGAGGGACAGGGGGCTTACGAGCAGTACTTC. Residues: CAISEGQGAYEQYF.

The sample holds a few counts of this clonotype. This chain's CDR3 is CAISESLTTETQYF. CDR3 nucleotide sequence: TGTGCCATCAGTGAGTCGCTAACTACGGAGACCCAGTACTTC. The chain joins TRBV10-3 to TRBJ2-5; no definite D call. The germline V and J ends were trimmed by 0 bases and 5 bases, with 10 bases remaining between them. CDR1 and CDR2 from the germline V gene are ENHRY and SYGVKD. The CDR3 loop spans 14 amino acids.

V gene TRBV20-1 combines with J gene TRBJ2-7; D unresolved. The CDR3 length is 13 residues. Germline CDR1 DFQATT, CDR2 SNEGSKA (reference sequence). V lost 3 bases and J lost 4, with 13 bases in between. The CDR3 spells CSASLDTLYEQYF. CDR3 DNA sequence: TGCAGTGCTAGTCTCGACACCTTATACGAGCAGTACTTC.

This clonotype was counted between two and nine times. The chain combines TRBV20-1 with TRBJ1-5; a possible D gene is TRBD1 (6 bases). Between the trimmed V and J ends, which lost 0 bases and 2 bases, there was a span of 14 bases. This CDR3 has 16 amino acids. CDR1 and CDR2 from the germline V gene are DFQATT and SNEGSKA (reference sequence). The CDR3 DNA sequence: TGCAGTGCTAGAGATGACGGTAGGACAGGCAATCAGCCCCAGCATTTT. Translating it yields CSARDDGRTGNQPQHF.

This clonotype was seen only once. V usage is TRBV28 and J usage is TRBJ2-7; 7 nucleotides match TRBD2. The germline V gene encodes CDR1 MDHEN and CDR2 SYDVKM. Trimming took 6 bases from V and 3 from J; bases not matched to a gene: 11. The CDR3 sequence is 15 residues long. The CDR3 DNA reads TGTGCCAGCAGGCCTAGGCCGGGACTAAACTACGAGCAGTACTTC. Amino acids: CASRPRPGLNYEQYF.

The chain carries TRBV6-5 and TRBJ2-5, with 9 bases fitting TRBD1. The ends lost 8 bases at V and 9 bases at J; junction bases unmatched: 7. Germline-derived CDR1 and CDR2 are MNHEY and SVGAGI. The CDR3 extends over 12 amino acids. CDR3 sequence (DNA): TGTGCCAGCGCGGGACAGGGTCAGGCCCAGTACTTC. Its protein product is CASAGQGQAQYF.

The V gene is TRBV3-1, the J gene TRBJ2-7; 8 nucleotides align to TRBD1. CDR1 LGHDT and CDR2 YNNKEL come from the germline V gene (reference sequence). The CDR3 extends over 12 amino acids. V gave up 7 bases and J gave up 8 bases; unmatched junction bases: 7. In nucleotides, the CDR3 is TGTGCCAGCAAGGGGTCAGGGGGCCAGCAGTACTTC. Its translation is CASKGSGGQQYF.

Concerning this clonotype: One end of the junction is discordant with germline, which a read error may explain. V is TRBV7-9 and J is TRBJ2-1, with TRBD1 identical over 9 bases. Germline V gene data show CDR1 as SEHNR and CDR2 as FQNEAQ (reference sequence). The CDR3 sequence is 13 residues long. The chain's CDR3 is CAGAQGAYNEQLF. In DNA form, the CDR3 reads TGTGCCGGGGCACAGGGGGCGTACAATGAGCAGCTCTTC. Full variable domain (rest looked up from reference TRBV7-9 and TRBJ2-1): DTGVSQNPRHKITKRGQNVTFRCDPISEHNRLYWYRQTLGQGPEFLTYFQNEAQLEKSRLLSDRFSAERPKGSFSTLEIQRTEQGDSAMYLCAGAQGAYNEQLFGPGTRLTVL.

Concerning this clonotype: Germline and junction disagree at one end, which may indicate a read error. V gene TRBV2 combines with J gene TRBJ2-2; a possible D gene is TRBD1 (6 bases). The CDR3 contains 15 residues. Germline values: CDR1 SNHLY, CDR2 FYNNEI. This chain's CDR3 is CASSYRYRETGELSF. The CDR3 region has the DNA TGTGCCAGCTCCTATAGATACAGGGAAACCGGGGAGCTGTCTTTT.

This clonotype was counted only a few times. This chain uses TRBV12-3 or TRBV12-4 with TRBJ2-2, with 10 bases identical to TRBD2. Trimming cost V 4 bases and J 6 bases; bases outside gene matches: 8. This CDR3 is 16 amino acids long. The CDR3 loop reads CASSSGLAVGPGELFF. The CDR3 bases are TGTGCCAGCAGTTCAGGACTAGCGGTCGGACCCGGGGAGCTGTTTTTT.

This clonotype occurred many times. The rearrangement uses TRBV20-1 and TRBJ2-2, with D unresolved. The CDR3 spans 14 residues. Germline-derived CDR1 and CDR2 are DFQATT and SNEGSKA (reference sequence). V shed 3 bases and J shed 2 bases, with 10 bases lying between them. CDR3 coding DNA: TGCAGTGCTAGTACGACGCCCAACACCGGGGAGCTGTTTTTT. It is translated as CSASTTPNTGELFF.

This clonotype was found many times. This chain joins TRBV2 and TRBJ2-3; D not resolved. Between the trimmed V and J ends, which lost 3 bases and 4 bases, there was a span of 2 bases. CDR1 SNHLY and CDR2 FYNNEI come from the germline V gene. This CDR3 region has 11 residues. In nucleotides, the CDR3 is TGTGCCAGCAGTGAGGCAGATACGCAGTATTTT. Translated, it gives CASSEADTQYF.

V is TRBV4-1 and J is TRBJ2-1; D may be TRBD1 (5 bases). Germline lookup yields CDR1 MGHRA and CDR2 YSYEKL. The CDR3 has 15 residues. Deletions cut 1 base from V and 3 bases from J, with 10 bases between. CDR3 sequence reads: CASSQVNRNYNEQFF. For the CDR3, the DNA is TGCGCCAGCAGCCAAGTAAACAGGAACTACAATGAGCAGTTCTTC.

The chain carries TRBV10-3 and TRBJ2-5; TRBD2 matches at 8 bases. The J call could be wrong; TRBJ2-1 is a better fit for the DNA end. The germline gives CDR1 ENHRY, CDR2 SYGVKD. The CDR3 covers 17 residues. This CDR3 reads CAISGGEREWPINEQFF. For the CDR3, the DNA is TGTGCCATCAGTGGGGGAGAGCGGGAGTGGCCCATAAATGAGCAGTTCTTC.

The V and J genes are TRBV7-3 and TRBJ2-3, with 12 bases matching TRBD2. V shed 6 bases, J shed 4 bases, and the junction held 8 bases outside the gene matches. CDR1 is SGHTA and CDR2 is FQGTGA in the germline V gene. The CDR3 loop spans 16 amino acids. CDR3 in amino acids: CASSHSSGRAADTQYF. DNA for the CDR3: TGTGCCAGCAGTCATTCTAGCGGGAGGGCGGCAGATACGCAGTATTTT.

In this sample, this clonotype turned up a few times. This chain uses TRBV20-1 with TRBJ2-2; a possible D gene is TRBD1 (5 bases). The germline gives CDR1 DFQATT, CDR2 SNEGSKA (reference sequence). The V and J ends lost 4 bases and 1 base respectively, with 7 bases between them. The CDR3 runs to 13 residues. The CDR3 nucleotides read TGCAGTGCTATTGACAGGAACACCGGGGAGCTGTTTTTT. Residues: CSAIDRNTGELFF.

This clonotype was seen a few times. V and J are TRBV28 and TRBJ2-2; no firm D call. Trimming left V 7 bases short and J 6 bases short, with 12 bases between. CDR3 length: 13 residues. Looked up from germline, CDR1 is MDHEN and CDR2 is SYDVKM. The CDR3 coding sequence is TGTGCCAGCAACCTGAGAGATGCCGGGGAGCTGTTTTTT. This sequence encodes CASNLRDAGELFF.

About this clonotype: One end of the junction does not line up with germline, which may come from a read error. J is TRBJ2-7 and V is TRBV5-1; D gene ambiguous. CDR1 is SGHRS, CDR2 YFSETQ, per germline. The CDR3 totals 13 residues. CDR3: CASSLGNSSEQYF. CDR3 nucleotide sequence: TGCGCCAGCAGCTTGGGTAACTCCTCCGAGCAGTACTTC. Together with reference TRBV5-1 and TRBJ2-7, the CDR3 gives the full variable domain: KAGVTQTPRYLIKTRGQQVTLSCSPISGHRSVSWYQQTPGQGLQFLFEYFSETQRNKGNFPGRFSGRQFSNSRSEMNVSTLELGDSALYLCASSLGNSSEQYFGPGTRLTVT.

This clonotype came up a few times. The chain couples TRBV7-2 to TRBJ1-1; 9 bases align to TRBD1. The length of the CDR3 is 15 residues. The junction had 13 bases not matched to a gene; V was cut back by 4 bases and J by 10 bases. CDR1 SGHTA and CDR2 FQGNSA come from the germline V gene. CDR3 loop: CASSWGTGQGVSAFF. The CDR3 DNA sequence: TGTGCCAGCAGCTGGGGGACAGGGCAAGGGGTTTCAGCTTTCTTT. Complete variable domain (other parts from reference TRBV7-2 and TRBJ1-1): GAGVSQSPSNKVTEKGKDVELRCDPISGHTALYWYRQSLGQGLEFLIYFQGNSAPDKSGLPSDRFSAERTGGSVSTLTIQRTQQEDSAVYLCASSWGTGQGVSAFFGQGTRLTVV.

The CDR3 sequence is CASSPMTPPEDGYTF. DNA for the CDR3: TGTGCCAGCAGCCCAATGACTCCCCCCGAGGATGGCTACACCTTC. The chain links TRBV4-2 to TRBJ1-2; no reliable D call. The CDR3 runs 15 residues. The V end lost 4 bases, the J end lost 6 bases, and 18 bases lay between the germline ends. The V gene's germline CDR1 is LGHNA and CDR2 YNFKEQ.